This T cell receptor (beta chain) stems from a study of shared clonotypes between healthy human individuals. The naive CD8 population came from CD45RO-negative cells selected for CCR7, without terminally differentiated effector memory CD45RA+ cells. Study findings and constraints: Relative to their counterparts shared across all four donors, non-shared clonotypes exhibited diminished generation probabilities.

The germline V gene has CDR1 SGHAT and CDR2 FQNNGV. Trimming removed 1 base from V and 0 bases from J, with 7 bases in between. The CDR3 sequence is 15 residues long. Comments on this clone: What it binds is unknown. The same CDR3 is also encoded by other DNA sequences in this sample.

The table came from immunoSEQ multiplex PCR; TCRdb's copy has only in-frame clones and leaves some out. The sample has about 2.1 million clones; 90% to 95% are singletons. Material for sequencing was naive CD8+ T cells from PBMCs. J is TRBJ1-5 and V is TRBV11-2, with unresolved D. This TCR derives from a man aged 18 to 29 in good health. Some clones in this sample may be carry-over from other donors' samples. In DNA form, the CDR3 reads TGTGCCAGCAGCTTAGGTGGCTATAGCAATCAGCCCCAGCATTTT. This encodes CASSLGGYSNQPQHF.